The TCR beta chain under discussion was sequenced for a study of breast tumors, draining lymph nodes, adjacent tissues (TCRdb year 2016). Notes on the research overall: In breast cancer patients, the study compared the TCR beta repertoires of tumor, adjacent nontumor tissue and axillary lymph nodes. In human breast cancer, the study set out to assess how tumor, surrounding tissue and draining lymph node repertoires relate to one another and whether T cells might be exchanged between them.

What the research found in general, with its limitations: The data were considered consistent with most tumor T cells being derived from the lymph node and subsequently expanding within tumor tissue. The conclusion that tumor T cells originate in lymph nodes was framed as consistent with a hypothesis rather than directly demonstrated. Tumors showed preferential V and J gene usage, and their T-cell repertoire diversity fell below that of lymph nodes yet above that of nontumor tissue. Tumor and nontumor tissue repertoires were significantly more similar in luminal-like than in basal-like breast cancer.

The sample was run on an Illumina HiSeq 2000. TCR beta chain libraries were generated through multiplex PCR amplification. The amplified TCR beta chain products were analyzed by high-throughput sequencing. The raw public reads went through TCRdb reprocessing: fastp at Q25, MiXCR clone calling, in-frame beta chains kept. When rows share a CDR3 protein, they turn into one entry using the most common DNA and genes. The sample profile shows 200,000 or so distinct CDR3 sequences; around a third of them were found once. The ten largest clones capture 4% to 4.5% of the sample. This clonotype occurred many times. Its antigen is unknown. Qualities for individual bases were not recorded, and no much larger clone is one base off. The CDR3 holds 14 amino acids from the cysteine to the phenylalanine. Of all the DNA, just the CDR3 is kept, 42 bases in frame from base 1. Trimming takes 5 bases from V and 3 bases from J, and the germline ends sit 10 bases apart.

Lymph node samples came from the axillary draining lymph nodes of breast cancer patients. The source of this sequence is a female donor with breast cancer. Some clones in this sample may be carry-over from other donors' samples. This receptor chain uses TRBV12-3 or TRBV12-4 and TRBJ1-4; TRBD1 is perhaps the D gene, given 5 matching bases. The sequenced sample was axillary lymph node tissue. The CDR3 region: CASSPGLSNEKLFF. The nucleotides are TGTGCCAGCAGTCCGGGGCTTTCTAATGAAAAACTGTTTTTT.